The present T cell receptor beta chain was sequenced within a study of early T cells in non-severe SARS-CoV-2 infection. CDR3 size: 12 residues. V was clipped by 3 bases and J by 11 bases, with 11 bases between them. Germline CDR1 reads SNHLY; CDR2 reads FYNNEI. This clonotype occurred many times. Each CDR3 protein gets one entry after TCRdb re-called the 5' RACE reads with MiXCR. The sample lists more than 20,000 distinct CDR3 sequences, about 4% occurring once. The sequence came from an adult who was a healthcare worker with PCR-confirmed SARS-CoV-2 infection or an uninfected control (not recorded which). The rearrangement uses TRBV2 and TRBJ2-1; D perhaps matches TRBD2 (5 bases). The sequencing input was whole blood. The CDR3 protein is CASSETTEKQFF. The CDR3 coding sequence is TGTGCCAGCAGTGAGACTACCGAGAAGCAGTTCTTC.